This T cell receptor beta chain was captured in a study of blood T cell repertoires in COVID-19. The overall study: The study drew acute and convalescent COVID-19 samples from the United States, Italy and Spain. PBMCs, B-cell-depleted T cells, or T cells provided the cDNA or gDNA that made up the material.

Study processing details: By means of reference gene primer amplification, nucleated cell counts were estimated. Profiled with immunoSEQ multiplex PCR; TCRdb holds only in-frame clones, not every one. V and J calls and clone size are as listed in that table; D and trimming were resolved from the DNA. Of over 250,000 clones listed, around 91% were seen once; the top ten hold roughly an eighth. This CDR3 region has 17 residues. Germline CDR1 is LGHNA and CDR2 is YNFKEQ. With 0 bases removed from V and 4 bases from J, the gap between germline ends came to 15 bases. Sequenced: peripheral blood. The clonotype was recovered from a woman in her sixties with acute or convalescent COVID-19. The chain joins TRBV4-2 to TRBJ2-2; D gene unclear. Here the CDR3 DNA reads TGTGCCAGCAGCCAAGAAGCACAGACCTTTAGCACCGGGGAGCTGTTTTTT. Its protein product is CASSQEAQTFSTGELFF.